This TCR beta chain was observed in a study of T cell responses to AZD1222 COVID-19 vaccine. General study findings and limits: Two AZD1222 administrations were followed by greater Spike-specific TCR breadth and depth.

Clones were read by immunoSEQ multiplex PCR, and TCRdb kept only the in-frame ones, dropping some. Here the sample spans 80,000 or so clones, about 82% being singletons. On this clone itself: Its antigen is not identified.

Germline values: CDR1 SGHTA, CDR2 FQGNSA. V dropped 3 bases and J dropped 1; count of bases not matched to a gene: 4. This CDR3 is 16 amino acids long. The chain is built from TRBV7-2 and TRBJ2-5; 11 bases match TRBD2. The receptor was derived from an adult in good health. This specimen was peripheral blood, taken on day 0 of AZD1222 vaccination. For the CDR3, the DNA is TGTGCCAGCAGCTTGGGACTAGCGGAAATCCAAGAGACCCAGTACTTC. Its protein product is CASSLGLAEIQETQYF.